Here is one T cell receptor (beta chain) with its context. Its antigen is not identified. The junction differs from germline at one of its ends, possibly a read error. This sample's RNA came from whole unsorted tissue. Between August and November 2014, newly diagnosed, chemotherapy-naive lung cancer patients underwent thoracic surgery in China. The library came from three nested PCR rounds adapted from ARM-PCR protocols. TCRdb called the multiplex PCR reads again in MiXCR, with one record for every CDR3 protein. The table records around 120,000 distinct CDR3 sequences, approximately 71% of them present only once. The sample belongs to a study of tumor and adjacent non-tumor tissue in lung cancer. The overall study: Stage I to III disease affected 10 men and roughly 5 women aged about 30 to 76. On average, productive TCRbeta reads reached about 4.17 million per sample.

Study conclusions and caveats: Tumor tissue had significantly higher TCR diversity than normal lung.

The germline V gene encodes CDR1 SQVTM and CDR2 ANQGSEA. There are 13 residues in the CDR3. The chain uses TRBV29-1 and TRBJ1-4, with D unresolved. Sequencing was carried out using lung tumor tissue. The TCR comes from a man aged 25 to 40 with non-small cell lung cancer. The CDR3 spells CSAMDAVNEKLLF. As DNA, the CDR3 is TGCAGCGCAATGGACGCGGTTAATGAAAAGCTGCTTTTT. Using reference TRBV29-1 and TRBJ1-4 for the parts outside the CDR3, the full variable domain is SAVISQKPSRDICQRGTSLTIQCQVDSQVTMMFWYRQQPGQSLTLIATANQGSEATYESGFVIDKFPISRPNLTFSTLTVSNMSPEDSSIYLCSAMDAVNEKLLFGSGTQLSVL.